Shown below are 7 T cell receptor beta chains from a single sample sequenced in a study of blood T cell repertoires in COVID-19. Some clones are missing from TCRdb's copy, which holds only in-frame ones; the method was immunoSEQ multiplex PCR. The sample contains 90,000 to 120,000 clones, roughly two thirds of which appear only once. Source material: peripheral blood. These TCRs come from a man at least 80 years old with acute or convalescent COVID-19.

This clone was detected only a few times. The J gene is TRBJ2-7, the V gene TRBV4-3; 8 nucleotides align to TRBD2. Germline CDR1 LGHNA, CDR2 YSLEER. CDR3 length: 15 residues. The V and J ends lost 1 base and 6 bases, in that order; junction bases with no gene match: 8. The CDR3 here is CASSQGSGSLSEQYF. The CDR3 nucleotides are TGCGCCAGCAGCCAAGGAAGCGGGAGTCTGAGCGAGCAGTACTTC.

J is TRBJ2-1 and V is TRBV7-2; 13 bases agree with TRBD2. Per the germline V gene, CDR1 is SGHTA and CDR2 is FQGNSA. The trim removed 4 bases at V and 3 bases at J, leaving 9 bases unmatched. This CDR3 has 18 residues. CDR3 sequence (DNA): TGTGCCAGCAGCTCTGGACTAGCGGGGGCGTCTTACTACAATGAGCAGTTCTTC. This translates into CASSSGLAGASYYNEQFF.

The chain employs TRBV18 and TRBJ1-5, with D possibly matching TRBD1 (5 bases). The CDR3 consists of 14 residues. In germline, CDR1 is KGHSH, CDR2 LQKENI. The ends were cut back, 3 bases at V and 5 bases at J, with 11 bases in the middle. The CDR3 sequence is CASSPRDSYQPQHF. CDR3 nucleotide sequence: TGTGCCAGCTCACCCAGAGACAGTTATCAGCCCCAGCATTTT.

This clone was picked up a small number of times. CDR3 residues: CASGLEEDTEAFF. The CDR3, as DNA: TGTGCTAGTGGTTTAGAGGAAGACACTGAAGCTTTCTTT. The V gene is TRBV12-5, the J gene TRBJ1-1; D uncertain. Germline V gene data show CDR1 as LGHNT and CDR2 as FRNRAP. The CDR3 length is 13 residues. V lost 3 bases to trimming and J lost 3 bases, with 8 bases between them.

V gene TRBV3-1 (or the pseudogene TRBV3-2) combines with J gene TRBJ2-4; possible D gene TRBD1, 5 bases. CDR3 length: 12 residues. Trimming removed 4 bases from V and 8 bases from J, with 9 bases in between. CDR1 is LGHDT and CDR2 is YNNKEL in the germline V gene (reference sequence). In DNA form, the CDR3 reads TGTGCCAGCAGCCCAGGGATACACATTCAGTACTTC. As protein: CASSPGIHIQYF.

The chain employs TRBV6-1 and TRBJ2-1; D unclear. This CDR3 comprises 15 residues. V gave up 3 bases and J gave up 2 bases, with 11 bases separating them. Germline CDR1 MNHNS, CDR2 SASEGT. CDR3 region: CASSEMGVTYNEQFF. CDR3 sequence (DNA): TGTGCCAGCAGTGAGATGGGCGTTACCTACAATGAGCAGTTCTTC.

This clone was picked up a small number of times. Other DNA sequences from this sample encode an identical CDR3 as well. The V and J genes are TRBV25-1 and TRBJ1-5; no definite D call. This CDR3 contains 14 residues. Deletions cut 0 bases from V and 4 bases from J, with 7 bases between. Germline V gives CDR1 MGHDK, CDR2 SYGVNS. The CDR3 loop reads CASSEYSLNQPQHF. In DNA form, the CDR3 reads TGTGCCAGCAGTGAATATTCTTTGAATCAGCCCCAGCATTTT.